This is a list of T cell receptor beta chains from one sample in a study of cytomegalovirus exposure and HLA in healthy donors. Clones were sequenced by immunoSEQ multiplex PCR, and TCRdb holds only the in-frame ones, with some missing. Of approximately 190,000 clones listed, roughly 74% are singletons. The material sequenced was PBMCs. The receptor source for this set is a woman in her 30s in good health and CMV-seronegative. Both conserved end residues are part of each CDR3. The size entry is marked missing in some rows and otherwise reads once, few, many or a size class.

clone size | J gene | V gene | CDR3 protein
. | TRBJ1-6 | TRBV11-2 | CATQGGHNSPLHF
. | TRBJ2-7 | TRBV7-9 | CASSQQGQGPNITSYEQYF
. | TRBJ2-7 | TRBV7-9 | CASSLADRGGEQYF
. | TRBJ2-2 | TRBV29-1 | CSVESGTGQPGELFF
. | TRBJ2-1 | TRBV19 | CASTAGASGSNEQFF
few | TRBJ2-3 | TRBV4-1 | CASSLSIAGGDTDTQYF
. | TRBJ1-1 | TRBV27 | CASSPSTGGEAFF
few | TRBJ2-3 | TRBV30 | CAWVGLAGGVDTQYF
once | TRBJ1-2 | TRBV25-1 | CASSDLGGQMTGYTF
. | TRBJ1-1 | TRBV6-5 | CATLSPGDPTEAFF
. | TRBJ2-2 | TRBV6-6 | CASLGRGPDTGELFF
few | TRBJ1-2 | TRBV5-1 | CASSLAGVDGYTF
. | TRBJ2-1 | TRBV5-6 | CASSLGPNEQFF
once | TRBJ2-7 | TRBV5-4 | CASSSGQMDYEQYF
. | TRBJ2-5 | TRBV19 | CASSAGTVGQETQYF
. | TRBJ2-2 | TRBV19 | CASSISGQGVTGELFF
. | TRBJ1-5 | TRBV7-9 | CASSMTSSGNQPQHF
. | TRBJ2-7 | TRBV5-1 | CASSLGLQVYEQYF
. | TRBJ1-2 | TRBV7-3 | CASSSGTGANGYTF
few | TRBJ2-7 | TRBV4-1 | CASSPGLAFNGGGEQYF
. | TRBJ2-1 | TRBV7-3 | CASSPAGGYNEQFF